This section outlines one T cell receptor beta chain sequence together with its context. Profiling relied on immunoSEQ multiplex PCR, and the TCRdb table lists in-frame clones only, not all of them. Among hundreds of thousands of clones, approximately 96% were seen once, and the ten largest hold 0.11%. The entry originates in a study of shared clonotypes between healthy human individuals. V lost 2 bases to trimming and J lost 6 bases; unmatched junction nucleotides: 7. The CDR3 loop spans 14 amino acids. Per germline, CDR1 SGHDT and CDR2 YYEEEE. The naive CD8 fraction comprised CD45RO-negative cells positively selected for CCR7 and excluded terminally differentiated effector memory CD45RA+ cells.

This clonotype originated in a woman aged 30 to 39 in good health. The sample taken for sequencing was naive CD8+ T cells sorted from blood. The chain has TRBV5-6 and TRBJ1-2; 7 bases match TRBD1. The CDR3 sequence: CASSFGTDVNGYTF. For the CDR3, the DNA is TGTGCCAGCAGCTTCGGGACAGACGTGAATGGCTACACCTTC.